These 14 T cell receptor beta chains originate from one sample sequenced in a study of beta chain features in type 1 diabetes. Study results and caveats: All four CD4+ subsets of Type 1 diabetes patients contained TCRB CDR3s that were moderately but significantly shorter.

Their antigens remain unidentified. Expressed TCRB transcripts were sequenced, since all the RNA that had been isolated was reverse transcribed. Some clones are missing from TCRdb's copy, which holds only in-frame ones; the method was immunoSEQ multiplex PCR. Of about 130,000 clones listed, approximately 10% were seen once; the top ten hold under 0.9%. The sequenced sample was central memory CD4+ T cells from blood. These TCRs come from a man aged 30-40 years with type 1 diabetes.

The rearrangement uses TRBV7-6 and TRBJ1-1, with a tentative D call TRBD1 (5 bases). Germline loops: CDR1 SGHVS, CDR2 FNYEAQ. This CDR3 spans 14 amino acids. V was shortened by 5 bases and J by 2 bases, with 12 bases between the two germline ends. Written as DNA, the CDR3 is TGTGCCAGCAGCCCGGGACTCAGAAACACTGAAGCTTTCTTT. This sequence encodes CASSPGLRNTEAFF. The full variable domain, in which reference TRBV7-6 and TRBJ1-1 provide the parts outside the CDR3, is GAGVSQSPRYKVTKRGQDVALRCDPISGHVSLYWYRQALGQGPEFLTYFNYEAQQDKSGLPNDRFSAERPEGSISTLTIQRTEQRDSAMYRCASSPGLRNTEAFFGQGTRLTVV.

This clone was counted only a few times. This chain joins TRBV5-1 and TRBJ2-3, with D unresolved. Trimming cost V 4 bases and J 0 bases, with 9 bases left between them. Germline CDR1 SGHRS, CDR2 YFSETQ. The CDR3 sequence is 14 residues long. The CDR3: CASSRSSSTDTQYF. As DNA, the CDR3 is TGCGCCAGCAGCCGCAGTTCTAGCACAGATACGCAGTATTTT. The whole variable domain, filled in from reference TRBV5-1 and TRBJ2-3, reads KAGVTQTPRYLIKTRGQQVTLSCSPISGHRSVSWYQQTPGQGLQFLFEYFSETQRNKGNFPGRFSGRQFSNSRSEMNVSTLELGDSALYLCASSRSSSTDTQYFGPGTRLTVL.

Here the CDR3 reads CASRRDTDTQYF. The DNA for the CDR3 is TGTGCCAGCAGAAGAGACACAGATACGCAGTATTTT. This rearrangement joins TRBV2 to TRBJ2-3; D gene ambiguous. V was cut by 6 bases and J by 2 bases, with 6 bases left in between. Germline V CDR1 and CDR2: SNHLY, FYNNEI. CDR3 size: 12 residues.

This clone occurred a few times. The J gene is TRBJ2-7, the V gene TRBV5-4, with 7 bases fitting TRBD2. CDR1 and CDR2 (germline): SGHNT, YYREEE (reference sequence). V trimming: 2 bases; J trimming: 3 bases; junction bases outside the gene matches: 5. This CDR3 is 14 amino acids long. The CDR3 coding sequence is TGTGCCAGCAGCTTAGAGGCGGGGGACTACGAGCAGTACTTC. The encoded protein is CASSLEAGDYEQYF.

The chain combines TRBV18 with TRBJ2-1, with 11 bases lining up with TRBD2. This CDR3 region has 13 residues. From germline, CDR1 is KGHSH and CDR2 LQKENI. J gave up 13 bases and V 2 bases, and 4 bases lay outside the gene matches. CDR3 DNA: TGTGCCAGCTCACCATCGACTAGCGGGACACAGTTCTTC. It codes for CASSPSTSGTQFF.

A few counts support this clone. The chain couples TRBV7-2 to TRBJ1-6; unclear D gene. From germline, CDR1 is SGHTA and CDR2 FQGNSA. The ends were cut back, 3 bases at V and 9 bases at J, with 12 bases in the middle. This CDR3 is built from 14 residues. The CDR3 spells CASSFGRLGSPLHF. The CDR3 DNA reads as TGTGCCAGCAGCTTTGGCAGACTAGGTTCACCCCTCCACTTT.

This clone was counted only a few times. The chain carries TRBV6-1 and TRBJ1-2, with unresolved D. V lost 9 bases to trimming and J lost 5 bases, with 22 bases between them. CDR3 size: 15 residues. Germline CDR1 MNHNS, CDR2 SASEGT. CDR3 residues: CASEERAGMLYGYTF. The CDR3 nucleotides read TGTGCCAGTGAGGAACGCGCCGGGATGCTGTATGGCTACACCTTC.

J is TRBJ2-2 and V is TRBV25-1; tentative D call: TRBD1 (5 bases). The CDR3 has 14 residues. Between the trimmed V and J ends, which lost 2 bases and 4 bases, there was a span of 8 bases. CDR1 is MGHDK, CDR2 SYGVNS, per germline. CDR3 sequence: CASSEGAFTGELFF. CDR3 in DNA: TGTGCCAGCAGTGAAGGGGCGTTCACCGGGGAGCTGTTTTTT.

In this sample, this clone turned up a few times. The chain employs TRBV18 and TRBJ2-1, with 10 bases that match TRBD2. Germline V gene lookup returns CDR1 KGHSH and CDR2 LQKENI. Trimming removed 6 bases from V and 5 bases from J; junction bases left unmatched: 7. The CDR3 contains 15 residues. For the CDR3, the DNA is TGTGCCAGCTCCCTGAGCGGGGGGGATCACAATGAGCAGTTCTTC. As protein: CASSLSGGDHNEQFF.

This chain joins TRBV21-1 and TRBJ2-6; no DNA check was done on the table's D call, TRBD1. TRBV21-1 is labeled a pseudogene. This CDR3 region has 16 residues. The CDR3 DNA sequence: TGTGCCAGGCGGGGGACAGGAGGCGCTGGGGCCAACGTCCTGACTTTC. Protein sequence: CARRGTGGAGANVLTF.

The rearrangement links TRBV19 to TRBJ2-2; weak D call: TRBD1 (6 bases). There are 15 residues in the CDR3. The V and J ends lost 8 bases and 3 bases respectively, with 16 bases between them. CDR1 is LNHDA and CDR2 is SQIVND in the germline V gene (reference sequence). CDR3 nucleotides: TGTGCCAGTGACCCCCAAGGACAGCACACCGGGGAGCTGTTTTTT. It is translated as CASDPQGQHTGELFF.

In this sample, this clone turned up a few times. The chain has TRBV7-9 and TRBJ2-3; 9 nucleotides agree with TRBD1. CDR1 and CDR2 (germline): SEHNR, FQNEAQ (reference sequence). The trim removed 4 bases at V and 1 base at J, leaving 3 bases unmatched. CDR3 length equals 15 residues. For the CDR3, the DNA is TGTGCCAGCAGCTCGAGACAGGGGGGCACAGATACGCAGTATTTT. As protein: CASSSRQGGTDTQYF.

The rearrangement links TRBV19 to TRBJ2-7; 11 positions match TRBD2. Germline V gene sequence: CDR1 LNHDA, CDR2 SQIVND (reference sequence). This CDR3 comprises 15 residues. J was trimmed by 7 bases and V by 4 bases; bases with no gene match: 9. The CDR3 coding sequence is TGTGCCAGTAGTAGGGGACTAGCGGAAGGGGAGGAGCAGTACTTC. Protein product: CASSRGLAEGEEQYF. Variable domain in full (rest from reference TRBV19 and TRBJ2-7): DGGITQSPKYLFRKEGQNVTLSCEQNLNHDAMYWYRQDPGQGLRLIYYSQIVNDFQKGDIAEGYSVSREKKESFPLTVTSAQKNPTAFYLCASSRGLAEGEEQYFGPGTRLTVT.

This clone was seen more than once but under ten times. The chain has TRBV29-1 and TRBJ1-1; the D is unclear. V was clipped by 6 bases and J by 0 bases, with 11 bases between them. Germline-derived CDR1 and CDR2 are SQVTM and ANQGSEA. The CDR3 has 13 residues. As DNA, the CDR3 is TGCAGCGTCGATGGGCGGGTGAACACTGAAGCTTTCTTT. This encodes CSVDGRVNTEAFF.